This record covers a single T cell receptor beta chain. Its antigen is unknown. The data originate from a study of neoadjuvant anti-PD-1 for oral cavity cancer. Study-wide context: Patients mostly received three to four biweekly nivolumab doses at 3 mg/kg before surgery. Findings and caveats of the study: Pretreatment Treg/Th17 ratio correlated inversely with post-treatment tumor clonality.

This CDR3 comprises 17 residues. The germline V gene encodes CDR1 SGHDT and CDR2 YYEEEE. V trimming: 0 bases; J trimming: 7 bases; junction bases outside the gene matches: 11. TCRdb's table, derived via immunoSEQ multiplex PCR, lists solely in-frame clones and lacks some. The sample lists around 12,000 clones, about 60% occurring once. The chain joins TRBV5-6 to TRBJ2-1; the match to TRBD1 covers 9 bases. The sequence was collected from a person aged 35-79 years with oral cavity squamous cell carcinoma. The donor label of this sample is uncertain. The sequenced sample was tumor tissue, obtained before nivolumab (anti-PD-1) treatment. For the CDR3, the DNA is TGTGCCAGCAGCTTGGCGGAAGGGACAGGGACCGGAAATGAGCAGTTCTTC. Its translation is CASSLAEGTGTGNEQFF.